This T cell receptor beta chain originates from a study of memory CD4+ T cells and cytomegalovirus serostatus. Remarks on this clone: Its antigen is still unknown.

The method was immunoSEQ multiplex PCR; TCRdb's version includes in-frame clones alone and lacks a portion of them. The sample has 40,000 to 55,000 clones; around 76% are singletons. Broader study findings: Suggested: most of the CMV-linked TCR signature lies in CD4+ memory cells.

Single viable CD3+CD4+CD8-CD45RO+ cells were sorted as the memory CD4+ T cells. The clonotype was recovered from an adult in good health and CMV-seropositive. Source material: memory CD4+ T cells from blood.

The CDR3 here is CASSSTDSYEQYF. CDR3 DNA: TGTGCCAGCAGTTCGACGGATTCCTACGAGCAGTACTTC. V is TRBV2 and J is TRBJ2-7; D not resolved. Germline assignment: CDR1 SNHLY and CDR2 FYNNEI. This CDR3 contains 13 residues. Deletions cut 5 bases from V and 1 base from J, with 9 bases between.